The following is a T cell receptor (beta chain) sequence with its context. Antigen: not known. The CDR3 covers 14 residues. Trimming removed 3 bases at V and 0 bases at J, with 6 bases between. CDR1 and CDR2 (germline): LNHDA, SQIVND (reference sequence). The entry originates in a study of siplizumab effects on memory and regulatory T cells. General study findings and limits: Memory cells seemed less diverse than naive T cells, which also seemed major contributors to the alloresponse. Mapping to unstimulated subsets was achieved for only a minor fraction of alloreactive clones. It was never confirmed that proliferating Tregs from siplizumab cultures were suppressive.

Unstimulated naive, memory, effector memory and TEMRA subsets were also sequenced, drawn from a few donor pairs. Only in-frame clones appear in the TCRdb table, and some are missing; sequencing was by immunoSEQ multiplex PCR. The table lists tens of thousands of clones, 96% of them singletons. The sequenced sample consisted of naive CD4+ T cells sorted from blood. This receptor was taken from a human donor in good health. V is TRBV19 and J is TRBJ1-3, with no clear D. CDR3 DNA: TGTGCCAGTAGTATTACCTTCTCTGGAAACACCATATATTTT. Translated: CASSITFSGNTIYF.